This TCR beta chain stems from a study of T cells in localized non-small cell lung cancer (TCRdb year 2020). Looking at the study overall: T cell repertoires of 200 to 300 early-stage NSCLC patients were analyzed, with tumors being compared against uninvolved tumor-adjacent lungs. The cohort consisted of roughly 240 treatment-naive NSCLC patients whose localized lung tumors had been resected. A mean age of about 66 years was recorded for the NSCLC patients, of whom under 150 were male and more than 85 were female. Study-wide conclusions, independent of this receptor: Since the design was exploratory, TCR variables were selected using unadjusted p-values with no false-discovery rate correction. The highest T cell clonality was observed in uninvolved tumor-adjacent lung, where clonality exceeded that of tumor, suggesting that antigenic responses were more focused in uninvolved tumor-adjacent lung. A median of about 53 of the top 100 tumor clones were detected in paired uninvolved adjacent lung, and about 29 of these tumor clones were also found among the top 100 clones of the paired uninvolved adjacent lung. Because multi-region tumor sequencing was not performed, intratumor heterogeneity could not be ruled out. Longer overall survival was associated with higher T cell density in blood, whereas shorter survival was associated with higher clonality in adjacent lung.

The immunoSEQ Assay was used to sequence TCR beta CDR3 regions from DNA. Per the authors' processing: To compute T cell density, TCR beta template counts were normalized to usable DNA, which was estimated by amplifying housekeeping genes. Richness was estimated with the preseqR package, extrapolating to 400,000 templates for PBMC samples and 120,000 templates for tissue samples. Clonality was defined by subtracting Pielou's evenness from one. Tissue-enriched TCRs were identified by differential abundance testing using productive amino-acid clonotypes, minimum total count 5 and alpha 0.1. The Jaccard Index and the Morisita Overlap Index were used to measure how much the repertoires overlapped between compartments. GLIPH clustered TCR beta CDR3s with public tetramer-defined viral CDR3s; viral motifs required at least three viral sequences plus V-gene enrichment. Drawn from immuneACCESS, this table holds only the in-frame rearrangements with V and J called that TCRdb kept. Clones are partly lost; checked studies trace under half to an unresolved V gene and leave the rest unexplained. The V and J calls and clone size were taken over from that table, and D and trimming were inferred from the DNA. This sample comprises just over 70,000 clones, about nine tenths of them detected only once. Jointly, the top ten make up just over 20% of the sample.

Concerning this clone: There is no known antigen for this receptor. Base qualities were left out, and no much larger clone turns up one base away.

At diagnosis, peripheral blood, uninvolved tumor-adjacent lung and tumor were collected and were preserved as a mix of fresh-frozen and FFPE material. Blood samples were analyzed as peripheral blood mononuclear cells for TCR repertoire profiling. Taken from the germline V gene, the CDR1 and CDR2 loops are MNHNS and SASEGT. The cysteine opens and the phenylalanine closes a CDR3 of 13 amino acids. Only the CDR3 DNA is retained, 39 bases long and in frame from the first base. The V end gives up 9 bases and the J end 0 bases, leaving 3 bases in the junction not matched to a gene. The rearrangement joined TRBV6-1 to TRBJ1-1, and 8 bases in between align with TRBD1. This sequence originates from a male donor aged 60 or older with stage III squamous cell lung carcinoma. The material sequenced was peripheral blood, taken before any cancer treatment. The nucleotides read TGTGCCAGTGACAGGGGCCTGAACACTGAAGCTTTCTTT. This encodes CASDRGLNTEAFF.